The clone carrying this TCR beta chain was recorded at least ten times. CDR3 length: 13 amino acids. From germline, CDR1 is KGHDR and CDR2 SFDVKD. Trimming pared 7 bases from V and 4 bases from J, leaving 12 bases between. Preparation of TCR beta libraries was done by quantitative 5'-RACE with molecular barcodes. One entry per CDR3 protein, called by TCRdb with MiXCR from the 5' RACE reads. Of roughly 250,000 distinct CDR3 sequences in the sample, 8% to 9.5% are singletons; the top ten hold about 6.8%. The data are from a study of CD8 T cells in ankylosing spondylitis. Sample: blood, either unsorted or a sorted T cell fraction (not recorded which). The TCR originated in a male donor with ankylosing spondylitis or in good health (not recorded which). The chain combines TRBV24-1 with TRBJ1-1; no reliable D call. CDR3 nucleotide sequence: TGTGCCACCAGATCATCGACAACCACTGAAGCTTTCTTT. This gives the protein CATRSSTTTEAFF.